This T cell receptor (beta chain) was sequenced for a study of blood T cell repertoires in COVID-19. For the study at large: The United States, Italy and Spain provided the acute and convalescent COVID-19 samples.

Authors' data handling: Estimation of nucleated cell counts was performed using reference gene primer amplification. Repertoires were generated with immunoSEQ multiplex PCR, while TCRdb's copy carries only in-frame clones and drops some. The V and J calls and clone size are taken from that table; D and trimming were inferred from the DNA. This table holds about 120,000 clones, roughly 77% found once. Germline V gives CDR1 DFQATT, CDR2 SNEGSKA (reference sequence). V trimming: 3 bases; J trimming: 5 bases; junction bases outside the gene matches: 7. This CDR3 is built from 14 residues. The sequence derives from a man aged 55 to 70 with active or convalescent COVID-19. The sequencing input was peripheral blood. This chain connects TRBV20-1 to TRBJ2-5; TRBD1 agrees at 9 bases. The CDR3 spells CSASTGGAWETQYF. CDR3 in DNA: TGCAGTGCTAGTACAGGGGGCGCTTGGGAGACCCAGTACTTC.